This section outlines one T cell receptor beta chain sequence together with its context. The sample is drawn from a study of blood T cell repertoires in COVID-19. Individuals drawn from under 30 US areas were roughly 18 to 95 years old. Participant-given clinical history determined each cohort assignment. Cohort 3 donors were reported recovered after two negative PCRs, clearance, or symptom resolution. Source study methods: Researchers report that nucleated cell counts were estimated from reference gene primer amplification. Sequencing was performed with immunoSEQ multiplex PCR; in TCRdb, only in-frame clones are kept and a portion is missing. V, J and clone size were drawn from that table, and D and trimming were deduced from the DNA. The table records fewer than 300,000 clones, around 90% of them present only once. The origin of this receptor is a woman aged 25 to 39 who had recovered from COVID-19. Sequenced input: PBMCs or T cells enriched from blood (not recorded which).

As DNA, the CDR3 is TGTGCCAGCAGAGTTTTTCAGGGGTTTTCCTACGAGCAGTACTTC. Amino acids: CASRVFQGFSYEQYF. This chain uses TRBV6-5 with TRBJ2-7, with a weak D call TRBD1 (6 bases). CDR1 is MNHEY and CDR2 is SVGAGI in the germline V gene. Trimming took off 6 bases at V and 1 base at J, with 16 bases between the two ends. CDR3 length equals 15 residues.